This T cell receptor beta chain was sequenced during a study of T cells in Graves' hyperthyroidism and ophthalmopathy. Study results and limitations: Blood held most thyroid clonotypes expanded above 0.001 frequency.

Exclusion of patients followed from uncontrolled infection, other autoimmune disease, pregnancy or lactation. About this clonotype itself: Its antigen is not known.

TCR beta CDR3 regions were amplified from RNA transcripts. First-round RT-PCR of the TCR CDR3 relied on the HTBI primer set. TCRdb re-derived calls from the multiplex PCR reads in MiXCR, one entry per CDR3 protein. The sample shows some 460,000 distinct CDR3 sequences, 15% to 17% of them seen only once. Trimming left V 4 bases short and J 5 bases short, with 23 bases between. From germline, CDR1 is SGHDN and CDR2 FVKESK. The CDR3 has 17 amino acids. The sequencing input was blood. The chain employs TRBV14 and TRBJ2-5; D is perhaps TRBD1 or TRBD2 (5 bases each). The clonotype comes from a woman aged 18-29 years with Graves' hyperthyroidism. In DNA, the CDR3 is TGTGCCAGCAGCCCTCCGTACGGGGCGGAAGGGCTGGAGACCCAGTACTTC. Amino acid sequence: CASSPPYGAEGLETQYF.